Presented here are 13 T cell receptor beta chains from one specimen sequenced in a study of breast tumors, draining lymph nodes, adjacent tissues. TCRdb reanalysed the multiplex PCR reads using MiXCR and keeps one entry per CDR3 protein. This sample yields 130,000 or so distinct CDR3 sequences, of which approximately 20% are seen a single time; about 2.6% belongs to the top ten. The lymph nodes were axillary draining lymph nodes from breast cancer patients. Specimen: axillary lymph node tissue. The source of these receptors is a female donor with breast cancer. Some clones in this sample may be carry-over from other donors' samples.

This clonotype was detected ten times or more. The chain links TRBV4-1 to TRBJ2-3; D ambiguous. V was cut by 4 bases and J by 0 bases, with 11 bases left in between. CDR3 size: 15 residues. Germline values: CDR1 MGHRA, CDR2 YSYEKL. The CDR3 DNA reads as TGCGCCAGCAGCCGCGACGGACGCAGCACAGATACGCAGTATTTT. As protein: CASSRDGRSTDTQYF.

This clonotype came up many times. The chain recombines TRBV11-2 with TRBJ2-3; maybe TRBD1 (5 bases). The CDR3 runs 14 residues. Germline lookup yields CDR1 SGHAT and CDR2 FQNNGV. Trimming pared 1 base from V and 5 bases from J, leaving 10 bases between. CDR3 DNA: TGTGCCAGCAGCTTAGGGGGCCGAGGAGATACGCAGTATTTT. Its translation: CASSLGGRGDTQYF.

This clonotype has ten or more counts. This rearrangement joins TRBV7-2 to TRBJ1-2; D is undetermined. Germline lookup yields CDR1 SGHTA and CDR2 FQGNSA. This CDR3 region has 13 residues. The V end was cut by 1 base, the J end by 8 bases, with 11 bases between. For the CDR3, the DNA is TGTGCCAGCAGCTTAGGCGTGGTAGGAGGCTACACCTTC. It is translated as CASSLGVVGGYTF.

This clonotype was observed at least ten times. The chain has TRBV5-8 and TRBJ1-5, with 9 bases that match TRBD1. After removal of 1 base from V and 5 bases from J, the junction contained 4 bases not matched to a gene. The CDR3 contains 15 residues. Germline CDR1 SGHTS, CDR2 YDEGEE. The CDR3 DNA reads TGTGCCAGCAGCTTGATGGGACAGGGCCATCAGCCCCAGCATTTT. Translated, it gives CASSLMGQGHQPQHF.

The chain couples TRBV12-3 or TRBV12-4 to TRBJ2-6; possible D gene TRBD1, 6 bases. The CDR3 extends over 17 amino acids. V lost 4 bases, J lost 0 bases, and 13 bases lay in between. CDR3 loop: CASSSQGNSSGANVLTF. In nucleotides, the CDR3 is TGTGCCAGCAGTTCTCAGGGGAACAGCTCTGGGGCCAACGTCCTGACTTTC.

This clonotype was counted many times. The rearrangement links TRBV12-3 or TRBV12-4 to TRBJ1-4, with a weak D call TRBD1 (5 bases). The CDR3 has 13 residues. V lost 6 bases, J lost 8 bases, and 13 bases lay in between. The CDR3 protein is CASSPGGREKLFF. The CDR3 region has the DNA TGTGCCAGCAGCCCCGGGGGTAGGGAAAAACTGTTTTTT.

In its sample, this clonotype was seen many times. The chain carries TRBV30 and TRBJ1-4, with D possibly being TRBD1 (6 bases). CDR1 and CDR2 (germline): GTSNPN, SVGIG (reference sequence). The CDR3 length is 13 residues. V shed 3 bases and J shed 4 bases, with 9 bases lying between them. The CDR3 loop reads CAWRRGINEKLFF. CDR3 DNA: TGTGCCTGGAGAAGGGGGATTAATGAAAAACTGTTTTTT.

This clonotype was recorded at least ten times. The J gene is TRBJ2-1, the V gene TRBV5-5; 15 bases align to TRBD2. Germline lookup yields CDR1 SGHKS and CDR2 YYEKEE (reference sequence). The CDR3 sequence is 18 residues long. The ends lost 3 bases at V and 8 bases at J; junction bases unmatched: 12. This CDR3 is CASSSFTGTSGRRDEQFF. The CDR3 region has the DNA TGTGCCAGCAGCTCGTTCACCGGGACTAGCGGGAGGAGGGATGAGCAGTTCTTC.

There are many counts of this clonotype. This chain links TRBV6-5 with TRBJ2-3; D is uncertain. This CDR3 region has 13 residues. Germline V CDR1 and CDR2: MNHEY, SVGAGI. The V end was cut by 1 base, the J end by 11 bases, with 13 bases between. The CDR3 spells CASSYLGNREQYF. DNA for the CDR3: TGTGCCAGCAGTTACTTGGGAAATCGAGAGCAGTATTTT.

This clonotype has a handful of counts. The rearrangement uses TRBV28 and TRBJ2-3; no firm D call. Germline CDR1 is MDHEN and CDR2 is SYDVKM. CDR3 size: 12 residues. V lost 4 bases to trimming and J lost 5 bases, with 7 bases between them. CDR3 region: CASSYGRDTQYF. The CDR3 DNA reads TGTGCCAGCAGTTATGGCAGAGATACGCAGTATTTT.

In its sample, this clonotype was seen many times. This rearrangement joins TRBV4-2 to TRBJ2-5; 13 bases match TRBD2. Germline loops: CDR1 LGHNA, CDR2 YNFKEQ. The CDR3 is made up of 17 amino acids. V trimming: 1 base; J trimming: 3 bases; junction bases outside the gene matches: 5. CDR3: CASSQGPGLAGEETQYF. The CDR3 DNA sequence: TGTGCCAGCAGCCAAGGCCCCGGACTAGCGGGAGAAGAGACCCAGTACTTC.

At least ten counts were recorded for this clonotype. The genes are TRBV5-1 and TRBJ2-3, with 7 bases lining up with TRBD2. V lost 1 base to trimming and J lost 1 base; unmatched junction nucleotides: 6. From germline, CDR1 is SGHRS and CDR2 YFSETQ. The CDR3 loop spans 16 amino acids. The CDR3 nucleotides are TGCGCCAGCAGCTTGAATCTGGGGAGGGGCACAGATACGCAGTATTTT. It codes for CASSLNLGRGTDTQYF.

V gene TRBV3-1 combines with J gene TRBJ2-3; D perhaps matches TRBD1 (5 bases). Trimming left V 0 bases short and J 3 bases short, with 13 bases between. The CDR3 length is 16 residues. Germline CDR1 is LGHDT and CDR2 is YNNKEL (reference sequence). For the CDR3, the DNA is TGTGCCAGCAGCCAAGATAGGGGATTGGGGACAGATACGCAGTATTTT. Its protein product is CASSQDRGLGTDTQYF.